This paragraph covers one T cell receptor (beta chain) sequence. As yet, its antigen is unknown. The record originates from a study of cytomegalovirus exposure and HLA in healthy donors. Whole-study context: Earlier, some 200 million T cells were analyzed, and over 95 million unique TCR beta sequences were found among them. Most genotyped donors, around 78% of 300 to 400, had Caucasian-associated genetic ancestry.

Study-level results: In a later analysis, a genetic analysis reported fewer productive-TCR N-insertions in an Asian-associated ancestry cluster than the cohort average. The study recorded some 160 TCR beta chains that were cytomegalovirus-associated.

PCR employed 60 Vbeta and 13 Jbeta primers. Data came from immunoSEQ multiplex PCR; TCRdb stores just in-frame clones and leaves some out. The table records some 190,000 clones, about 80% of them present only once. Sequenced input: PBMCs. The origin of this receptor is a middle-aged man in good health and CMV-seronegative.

The CDR3 sequence is CASSSSSGGAHNEQFF. The CDR3 coding sequence is TGCGCCAGCAGCAGCTCTAGCGGGGGGGCCCACAATGAGCAGTTCTTC. The gene calls are TRBV5-1 and TRBJ2-1, with TRBD2 matching 12 bases. This CDR3 spans 16 amino acids. The germline gives CDR1 SGHRS, CDR2 YFSETQ. V lost 4 bases, J lost 5 bases, and 7 bases stayed unmatched. The whole variable domain, remainder taken from reference TRBV5-1 and TRBJ2-1, is KAGVTQTPRYLIKTRGQQVTLSCSPISGHRSVSWYQQTPGQGLQFLFEYFSETQRNKGNFPGRFSGRQFSNSRSEMNVSTLELGDSALYLCASSSSSGGAHNEQFFGPGTRLTVL.